What follows describes a single TCR beta chain. The data were taken from a study of control samples from healthy donors and cancer patients. With 4 bases removed from V and 3 bases from J, the gap between germline ends came to 13 bases. This CDR3 is built from 14 residues. CDR1 is SEHNR, CDR2 FQNEAQ, per germline (reference sequence). Assay used: immunoSEQ multiplex PCR; TCRdb lists only in-frame clones, some missing. The sample consists of fewer than 200,000 clones, 90% to 95% of them appearing once. This chain connects TRBV7-9 to TRBJ2-7, with TRBD1 as a possible D gene (5 bases). The sample taken for sequencing was blood. The sequence was obtained from a man in his thirties or forties in good health. The CDR3 reads CASSSDLRGYEQYF. CDR3 nucleotide sequence: TGTGCCAGCAGCTCTGACCTTAGGGGCTACGAGCAGTACTTC.